The entry below gives a single T cell receptor (beta chain) sequence along with its context. At least ten counts were recorded for this clonotype. Which antigen it targets is not known. Per-base quality was not reported, and no clone a single base away is much larger than it. This entry belongs to a study of neurological immune-mediated disorders (dated by TCRdb to the late 2010s). Describing the broader study: Using UMI-based sequencing, the study compared peripheral blood TCR-beta repertoires from patients with HTLV-I-associated myelopathy (HAM/TSP), patients with multiple sclerosis, and healthy controls. The 90 to 110 TCR-beta libraries included longitudinal samples, technical triplicates and paired sorted CD4+ and CD8+ T-cell subsets alongside PBMC samples. The cohort comprised 68 subjects: some 14 HAM/TSP patients, 35 or so multiple sclerosis patients and 20 healthy controls.

Sorted-subset TCR libraries were prepared from about a million sorted CD4+ or CD8+ T cells. Peripheral blood was subjected to Ficoll-Hypaque density gradient centrifugation to isolate PBMCs, which were then cryopreserved in liquid nitrogen. The study also sequenced paired sorted CD4+ and CD8+ subsets from healthy controls, HAM/TSP patients and MS patients. Cut back by 2 bases and 6 bases, the V and J ends lie 14 bases apart. Sequences WSHSY (CDR1) and SAAADI (CDR2) are obtained from the germline V gene. The CDR3 spans 16 residues, from the cysteine through the phenylalanine. Kept here is only the CDR3 DNA, which spans 48 bases and is read in frame from base 1. cDNA synthesis used template-switch 5'RACE with a primer carrying a 10-nucleotide random unique molecular identifier tagging each TCR transcript. Every sequencing run yielded over 160 million TCR-beta sequences covering 15-18 subjects. The RNeasy kit was used for extraction of total RNA. The KAPA Real-time Library Amplification kit was used to amplify TCR-beta VDJ regions with primers for the TCR constant region and the 5'RACE anchor. Sample indexes and Illumina adaptors were added in a first PCR, and a second PCR then increased library yield. After purification with Ampure beads, the TCR product of roughly 650 bp was size-selected on a 2% E-gel SizeSelection system. Before pooling, libraries had their quality checked on a Bioanalyzer, their concentration measured with Qubit, and their quantity determined with the Kapa Library Quantification kit. Paired-end 2 x 150 bp sequencing of the libraries was performed on an Illumina HiSeq 2500. To increase sequence diversity, roughly 24-32% phiX was spiked into each library pool. For the original study's pipeline: The quality-filtered reads were processed with the UMI-based MiGEC pipeline, whose error correction step removed more than 75% of the raw TCR sequences. VDJ genes were aligned to IMGT germline references, and each clonotype was defined by a unique CDR3 amino acid sequence together with V-J genes. Clonal expansion, Shannon diversity and CDR3 relatedness (CalcPairwiseDistances, ClusterSamples) were evaluated with VDJtools, and phylogenetic trees were built with CLCbio workbench. Clones with at least 8 unique UMIs were defined as expanded, with this threshold being based on coefficient-of-variation modelling across technical triplicates. The raw public data were reprocessed by TCRdb itself: fastp quality trimming at Q25, MiXCR clonotype calling, in-frame beta chains only. Rows merge per CDR3 protein into single entries with the most common DNA and genes. TCRdb, not the original authors, processed these V and J calls. This sample holds under 45,000 distinct CDR3 sequences; about 15% were observed only once. The ten largest clones take up roughly 3.6% of the sample.

General findings and caveats noted by the study authors: TCR clonal expansion was greatest in HAM/TSP patients and smallest in MS patients, who ranked below even healthy controls. Across subjects, expanded clones never shared an identical CDR3 amino acid sequence, which suggests that the TCR-beta repertoires in every group were private.

This receptor was identified in a woman aged 55-69 years with HTLV-1-associated myelopathy (HAM/TSP). The sequenced sample was CD4+ T cells from blood. The rearrangement combines TRBV10-2 with TRBJ1-6, with a tentative D gene TRBD1 over 5 matching bases. The CDR3 is CASSEAAPGRNSPLHF. The DNA is TGCGCCAGCAGTGAGGCGGCCCCGGGACGTAATTCACCCCTCCACTTT.